This T cell receptor (beta chain) comes out of a study of blood T cells in healthy people across ages. Across the study: About one barcoded beta molecule per two T cells was the capture yield of template switching.

Then a second PCR, running about 7 to 11 cycles, was carried out with a sample-barcoded 5' primer and a J-beta primer mix. TCRdb re-called the 5' RACE reads with MiXCR, one entry per CDR3 protein. The table has about 800,000 distinct CDR3 sequences, more than 45% seen once. Per germline, CDR1 MNHEY and CDR2 SVGEGT. Trimming removed 6 bases at V and 4 bases at J, with 12 bases between. The CDR3 extends over 13 amino acids. The authors drew around 11 milliliters of peripheral blood from each donor. The chain has TRBV6-2 or TRBV6-3 and TRBJ1-2, with D possibly matching TRBD1 (5 bases). The source material was blood. This TCR derives from a man aged 25 to 40 in good health. The CDR3 protein is CASSSGATYGYTF. The DNA for the CDR3 is TGTGCCAGCAGCTCCGGGGCAACCTATGGCTACACCTTC.